A single T cell receptor beta chain is shown here with its context. No antigen is known for it. The germline CDR1 and CDR2 sequences are WNHNN and SYGVQD (reference sequence). CDR3 length: 12 residues. V lost 3 bases, J lost 8 bases, and 10 bases lay in between. Primers: 60 Vbeta forward and 13 Jbeta reverse. Clones were sequenced by immunoSEQ multiplex PCR, and TCRdb holds only the in-frame ones, with some missing. The sample yields under 200,000 clones, 9.5% to 15% seen once. The data stem from a study of cytomegalovirus exposure and HLA in healthy donors. Study-level results: According to a later analysis, most TCR beta chains associated with CMV appeared HLA-restricted.

The rearrangement uses TRBV10-1 and TRBJ1-1; the D gene is possibly TRBD1 (6 bases). The sample consisted of PBMCs. This receptor was taken from a man in his fifties or sixties in good health and CMV-seropositive. CDR3 nucleotide sequence: TGCGCCAGCAGTGAAGGACAGTCCGAAGCTTTCTTT. Protein: CASSEGQSEAFF.